A selection of T cell receptor beta chains follows, all from one sample in a study of blood T cell repertoires in COVID-19. Clones were sequenced by immunoSEQ multiplex PCR, and TCRdb holds only the in-frame ones, with some missing. This table has 250,000 to 350,000 clones, approximately 90% appearing once. Sequenced input: peripheral blood. The receptors were gathered from a man aged 25-45 years with acute or convalescent COVID-19. CDR3s include the opening cysteine and the closing phenylalanine or tryptophan. The D gene is left open where the match is weak. Rows give clone size only sometimes, using once, few, many, or a class for an expanded clone.

size: NA
J: TRBJ1-5
V: TRBV2
D: NA
CDR3: CASRQDSLNQPQHF
DNA: TGTGCCAGCAGACAAGACAGCCTGAATCAGCCCCAGCATTTT

size: NA
J: TRBJ1-1
V: TRBV2
D: TRBD1
CDR3: CASSTDRVDTEAFF
DNA: TGTGCCAGCAGTACCGACAGGGTGGACACTGAAGCTTTCTTT

size: NA
J: TRBJ1-6
V: TRBV10-1
D: NA
CDR3: CASRGSIQGALDSPLHF
DNA: TGCGCCAGCAGGGGATCAATACAGGGTGCGTTGGATTCACCCCTCCACTTT

size: NA
J: TRBJ2-5
V: TRBV7-9
D: NA
CDR3: CASSFLSPETQYF
DNA: TGTGCCAGCAGCTTCCTATCCCCAGAGACCCAGTACTTC

size: NA
J: TRBJ1-2
V: TRBV29-1
D: NA
CDR3: CSVQTEFSPIYGYTF
DNA: TGCAGCGTCCAAACAGAGTTTTCACCAATCTATGGCTACACCTTC

size: NA
J: TRBJ2-7
V: TRBV30
D: NA
CDR3: CAWKGRGRAYEQYF
DNA: TGTGCCTGGAAGGGCAGGGGCCGTGCCTACGAGCAGTACTTC

size: once
J: TRBJ1-3
V: TRBV11-3
D: NA
CDR3: CASSLSPGSGNTIYF
DNA: TGTGCCAGCAGCTTATCTCCGGGGTCTGGAAACACCATATATTTT

size: NA
J: TRBJ2-7
V: TRBV5-1
D: TRBD1
CDR3: CASRAYRGINEQYF
DNA: TGCGCCAGCAGAGCATACAGGGGTATCAACGAGCAGTACTTC

size: NA
J: TRBJ1-2
V: TRBV5-3
D: TRBD1
CDR3: CARSGDRVYGYTF
DNA: TGTGCCAGAAGCGGCGACAGGGTCTATGGCTACACCTTC

size: NA
J: TRBJ2-1
V: TRBV28
D: NA
CDR3: CASSLLVRLSGSSYNEQFF
DNA: TGTGCCAGCAGTTTATTAGTTCGGTTGAGCGGCAGCTCCTACAATGAGCAGTTCTTC

size: NA
J: TRBJ1-1
V: TRBV7-8
D: NA
CDR3: CASSVGLGSGDTEAFF
DNA: TGTGCCAGCAGCGTGGGGTTGGGATCAGGGGACACTGAAGCTTTCTTT

size: few
J: TRBJ2-1
V: TRBV7-9
D: TRBD2
CDR3: CASSPLAGGYNEQFF
DNA: TGTGCCAGCAGCCCTCTAGCGGGGGGGTACAATGAGCAGTTCTTC

size: NA
J: TRBJ2-7
V: TRBV9
D: NA
CDR3: CASSAQLATYEQYF
DNA: TGTGCCAGCAGCGCCCAGCTAGCGACCTACGAGCAGTACTTC

size: NA
J: TRBJ2-7
V: TRBV28
D: NA
CDR3: CASSLRSSSYEQYF
DNA: TGTGCCAGCAGTTTACGGTCGAGCTCCTACGAGCAGTACTTC

size: NA
J: TRBJ1-5
V: TRBV6-5
D: TRBD1
CDR3: CASRRTGNSNQPQHF
DNA: TGTGCCAGCCGACGGACAGGGAATAGCAATCAGCCCCAGCATTTT

size: NA
J: TRBJ1-2
V: TRBV7-2
D: TRBD1
CDR3: CASSSGTGGGYTF
DNA: TGTGCCAGCAGCTCGGGGACAGGGGGTGGCTACACCTTC

size: NA
J: TRBJ1-5
V: TRBV30
D: TRBD1
CDR3: CAWWDRGLDQPQHF
DNA: TGTGCCTGGTGGGACAGGGGGCTGGATCAGCCCCAGCATTTT

size: NA
J: TRBJ2-5
V: TRBV11-3
D: NA
CDR3: CASSSSRDQETQYF
DNA: TGTGCCAGCAGCTCGTCACGGGACCAAGAGACCCAGTACTTC

size: NA
J: TRBJ1-2
V: TRBV5-5
D: NA
CDR3: CASSPTTTRGYGYTF
DNA: TGTGCCAGCAGCCCTACCACTACCCGGGGTTATGGCTACACCTTC

size: NA
J: TRBJ2-5
V: TRBV19
D: TRBD1
CDR3: CASSVSTGGIGETQYF
DNA: TGTGCCAGTAGTGTCTCGACAGGGGGCATTGGGGAGACCCAGTACTTC

size: NA
J: TRBJ1-5
V: TRBV7-2
D: NA
CDR3: CASRSPGYQPQHF
DNA: TGTGCCAGCAGATCCCCCGGGTATCAGCCCCAGCATTTT

size: once
J: TRBJ1-2
V: TRBV7-9
D: NA
CDR3: CASSPVVGYTF
DNA: TGTGCCAGCAGCCCGGTAGTGGGCTACACCTTC

size: NA
J: TRBJ1-1
V: TRBV2
D: NA
CDR3: CASIQRYPTEAFF
DNA: TGTGCCAGCATCCAGAGGTACCCCACTGAAGCTTTCTTT

size: NA
J: TRBJ2-5
V: TRBV7-7
D: NA
CDR3: CASSLDSRETQYF
DNA: TGTGCTAGCAGCCTGGACAGCCGAGAGACCCAGTACTTC

size: NA
J: TRBJ1-2
V: TRBV3-1/TRBV3-2
D: NA
CDR3: CASSQVRSGYTF
DNA: TGTGCCAGCAGCCAGGTCCGGTCTGGCTACACCTTC

size: NA
J: TRBJ1-5
V: TRBV21-1
D: NA
CDR3: CASPAAQPQHF
DNA: TGTGCCAGTCCAGCGGCTCAGCCCCAGCATTTT

size: NA
J: TRBJ1-3
V: TRBV9
D: NA
CDR3: CASSVGGANSGNTIYF
DNA: TGTGCCAGCAGCGTTGGAGGGGCGAACTCTGGAAACACCATATATTTT

size: NA
J: TRBJ2-7
V: TRBV5-4
D: NA
CDR3: CASSSKKTPNEQYF
DNA: TGTGCCAGCAGCTCAAAAAAGACTCCCAACGAGCAGTACTTC

size: NA
J: TRBJ1-2
V: TRBV25-1
D: NA
CDR3: CASSDPGQLYGYTF
DNA: TGTGCCAGCAGTGACCCGGGTCAGCTCTATGGCTACACCTTC

size: NA
J: TRBJ2-1
V: TRBV11-2
D: NA
CDR3: CASSSHNEQFF
DNA: TGTGCCAGCAGTTCTCACAATGAGCAGTTCTTC

size: once
J: TRBJ1-5
V: TRBV24-1
D: NA
CDR3: CATSDRNRVQIWGPQHF
DNA: TGTGCCACCAGTGACCGCAACAGGGTGCAGATTTGGGGGCCCCAGCATTTT

size: NA
J: TRBJ1-5
V: TRBV10-1
D: NA
CDR3: CASGGAIGVRQPQHF
DNA: TGCGCCAGCGGGGGGGCTATAGGGGTTCGTCAGCCCCAGCATTTT

size: few
J: TRBJ1-5
V: TRBV28
D: NA
CDR3: CASSPGGSNQPQHF
DNA: TGTGCCAGCAGCCCAGGAGGAAGCAATCAGCCCCAGCATTTT

size: NA
J: TRBJ2-2
V: TRBV4-1
D: TRBD2
CDR3: CASSQGSLAEHTGELFF
DNA: TGCGCCAGCAGCCAAGGTTCACTAGCGGAGCACACCGGGGAGCTGTTTTTT

size: NA
J: TRBJ2-4
V: TRBV2
D: NA
CDR3: CASSEEGRGNIQYF
DNA: TGTGCCAGCAGTGAAGAGGGCAGGGGAAACATTCAGTACTTC

size: NA
J: TRBJ1-2
V: TRBV19
D: NA
CDR3: CASSIDPWGGYGYTF
DNA: TGTGCCAGTAGTATAGATCCCTGGGGGGGATATGGCTACACCTTC

size: NA
J: TRBJ1-5
V: TRBV15
D: NA
CDR3: CATSRDRQAVRPQHF
DNA: TGTGCCACCAGCAGAGATCGGCAGGCAGTACGGCCCCAGCATTTT

size: once
J: TRBJ2-7
V: TRBV27
D: TRBD1
CDR3: CASSDRVHEQYF
DNA: TGTGCCAGCAGTGACAGGGTCCACGAGCAGTACTTC

size: NA
J: TRBJ1-6
V: TRBV27
D: NA
CDR3: CASSWERRSPLHF
DNA: TGTGCCAGCAGTTGGGAGCGGCGATCACCCCTCCACTTT

size: NA
J: TRBJ1-3
V: TRBV7-8
D: TRBD1
CDR3: CASSPGQGTSGNTIYF
DNA: TGTGCCAGCAGTCCGGGACAGGGGACGTCTGGAAACACCATATATTTT

size: NA
J: TRBJ1-1
V: TRBV5-1
D: NA
CDR3: CASSLSPGEYTEAFF
DNA: TGCGCCAGCAGCTTGAGTCCGGGGGAATACACTGAAGCTTTCTTT

size: NA
J: TRBJ1-1
V: TRBV7-9
D: NA
CDR3: CASSLDMNTEAFF
DNA: TGTGCCAGCAGCCTAGATATGAACACTGAAGCTTTCTTT

size: NA
J: TRBJ1-2
V: TRBV19
D: NA
CDR3: CASTSTRNYGYTF
DNA: TGTGCCAGTACCTCGACAAGGAACTATGGCTACACCTTC

size: NA
J: TRBJ2-2
V: TRBV5-1
D: NA
CDR3: CASSLALRRVGTGELFF
DNA: TGCGCCAGCAGCTTGGCCCTCCGGCGGGTAGGGACCGGGGAGCTGTTTTTT

size: NA
J: TRBJ2-5
V: TRBV7-2
D: TRBD1
CDR3: CASSLAGSTGGSGTQYF
DNA: TGTGCCAGCAGCTTAGCGGGCTCGACAGGGGGGTCCGGGACCCAGTACTTC

size: NA
J: TRBJ1-2
V: TRBV3-1/TRBV3-2
D: NA
CDR3: CASSRLGGGGDYGYTF
DNA: TGTGCCAGCAGCCGCCTTGGGGGAGGAGGGGACTATGGCTACACCTTC

size: NA
J: TRBJ1-5
V: TRBV6-5
D: TRBD1
CDR3: CASSLRQGGNQPQHF
DNA: TGTGCCAGCAGCCTTCGACAGGGCGGTAATCAGCCCCAGCATTTT

size: NA
J: TRBJ2-7
V: TRBV3-1/TRBV3-2
D: NA
CDR3: CASSQDSVHEQYF
DNA: TGTGCCAGCAGCCAAGATTCAGTCCACGAGCAGTACTTC

size: NA
J: TRBJ2-7
V: TRBV5-6
D: TRBD2
CDR3: CASRPTGTSGISEQYF
DNA: TGTGCCAGCAGGCCTACCGGGACTAGCGGGATTAGCGAGCAGTACTTC

size: NA
J: TRBJ1-5
V: TRBV28
D: NA
CDR3: CASKKVRGPINQPQHF
DNA: TGTGCCAGCAAGAAAGTACGAGGGCCTATCAATCAGCCCCAGCATTTT

size: NA
J: TRBJ1-5
V: TRBV4-1
D: TRBD1
CDR3: CASSHGQDSYSNQPQHF
DNA: TGCGCCAGCAGCCACGGACAGGACAGTTATAGCAATCAGCCCCAGCATTTT

size: NA
J: TRBJ1-5
V: TRBV28
D: NA
CDR3: CASSWGSNQPQHF
DNA: TGTGCCAGCAGTTGGGGCAGCAATCAGCCCCAGCATTTT

size: NA
J: TRBJ1-5
V: TRBV7-9
D: NA
CDR3: CASSSSGEPNQPQHF
DNA: TGTGCCAGCAGCTCCTCAGGGGAGCCCAATCAGCCCCAGCATTTT

size: NA
J: TRBJ1-5
V: TRBV18
D: TRBD1
CDR3: CASSTGTATSNQPQHF
DNA: TGTGCCAGCTCGACCGGGACAGCGACATCCAATCAGCCCCAGCATTTT

size: NA
J: TRBJ1-5
V: TRBV28
D: NA
CDR3: CASSRYSNQPQHF
DNA: TGTGCCAGCAGCAGGTATAGCAATCAGCCCCAGCATTTT

size: NA
J: TRBJ2-6
V: TRBV7-9
D: TRBD2
CDR3: CASSPRREGSGANVLTF
DNA: TGTGCCAGCAGCCCGAGGCGGGAGGGCTCTGGGGCCAACGTCCTGACTTTC

size: NA
J: TRBJ2-6
V: TRBV5-4
D: TRBD2
CDR3: CASMYAGGSSGANVLTF
DNA: TGTGCCAGCATGTATGCGGGGGGTAGCTCTGGGGCCAACGTCCTGACTTTC

size: NA
J: TRBJ2-6
V: TRBV6-6
D: NA
CDR3: CASSAGATGANVLTF
DNA: TGTGCCAGCAGTGCAGGGGCAACTGGGGCCAACGTCCTGACTTTC